This entry lists 28 T cell receptor beta chains sequenced from one sample in a study of shared clonotypes between healthy human individuals. CD8 cells regarded as naive lacked CD45RO, were positively chosen for CCR7, and omitted terminally differentiated effector memory CD45RA+ cells. Clones were read by immunoSEQ multiplex PCR, and TCRdb kept only the in-frame ones, dropping some. The sample yields about 1,800,000 clones, about 95% seen once. The sequencing sample was made of naive CD8+ T cells sorted from blood. These receptors were collected from a man aged 18 to 29 in good health.

The chain links TRBV5-8 to TRBJ2-7; weak D call: TRBD2 (5 bases). CDR3 length equals 16 residues. V lost 2 bases to trimming and J lost 5 bases, with 20 bases between them. Looked up from germline, CDR1 is SGHTS and CDR2 is YDEGEE. The CDR3 loop reads CASSLVGLGRVNEQYF. The CDR3 DNA follows: TGTGCCAGCAGCTTAGTAGGACTTGGCCGAGTCAACGAGCAGTACTTC. The whole variable domain, remainder taken from reference TRBV5-8 and TRBJ2-7, is EAGVTQSPTHLIKTRGQQATLRCSPISGHTSVYWYQQALGLGLQFLLWYDEGEERNRGNFPPRFSGRQFPNYSSELNVNALELEDSALYLCASSLVGLGRVNEQYFGPGTRLTVT.

The chain is built from TRBV4-2 and TRBJ1-4; perhaps TRBD1 as D (5 bases). This CDR3 contains 16 residues. The V end lost 1 base, the J end lost 5 bases, and 14 bases lay between the germline ends. The germline V gene has CDR1 LGHNA and CDR2 YNFKEQ. CDR3 nucleotides: TGTGCCAGCAGCCAAGGAGGGGAGGGGCTGAATGAAAAACTGTTTTTT. Its protein product is CASSQGGEGLNEKLFF.

The chain joins TRBV28 to TRBJ1-5, with 7 bases fitting TRBD1. This CDR3 spans 15 amino acids. Losses at the gene ends were 2 bases for V and 5 bases for J; bases not matched to a gene: 6. Germline lookup yields CDR1 MDHEN and CDR2 SYDVKM. CDR3 region: CASSLRAGGDQPQHF. Here the CDR3 DNA reads TGTGCCAGCAGTTTACGTGCAGGGGGAGATCAGCCCCAGCATTTT.

The V and J genes are TRBV28 and TRBJ1-2; D remains unclear. The CDR3 is made up of 14 amino acids. V lost 6 bases to trimming and J lost 2 bases, with 13 bases between them. Per the germline V gene, CDR1 is MDHEN and CDR2 is SYDVKM. CDR3 coding DNA: TGTGCCAGCAGCCGACTAGGCGCCAACTATGGCTACACCTTC. It encodes CASSRLGANYGYTF.

The V call is TRBV6-5, the J call TRBJ1-1; D is ambiguous. Between the trimmed V and J ends, which lost 2 bases and 1 base, there was a span of 11 bases. CDR3 length: 15 amino acids. CDR1 is MNHEY, CDR2 SVGAGI, per germline. CDR3 coding DNA: TGTGCCAGCAGTTACGAGCCCATGGCGAACACTGAAGCTTTCTTT. Protein sequence: CASSYEPMANTEAFF.

The gene calls are TRBV28 and TRBJ2-1, with D uncertain. The CDR3 spans 12 residues. V was cut by 3 bases and J by 9 bases, with 9 bases left in between. In germline, CDR1 is MDHEN, CDR2 SYDVKM. CDR3 bases: TGTGCCAGCAGTTTTCGCCAAATTGAGCAGTTCTTC. Translation gives CASSFRQIEQFF.

The genes are TRBV30 and TRBJ2-5; perhaps TRBD2 as D (6 bases). The ends were cut back, 0 bases at V and 5 bases at J, with 13 bases in the middle. This CDR3 comprises 14 residues. In germline, CDR1 is GTSNPN, CDR2 SVGIG (reference sequence). The CDR3 reads CAWSVGGLRETQYF. The CDR3 DNA sequence: TGTGCCTGGAGTGTGGGGGGTCTGAGGGAGACCCAGTACTTC.

This clone was seen just once. This CDR3 reads CASSLDCLSFRAYEQYF. CDR3 in DNA: TGTGCCAGCAGCTTAGATTGCCTCAGCTTTAGGGCCTACGAGCAGTACTTC. The chain uses TRBV13 and TRBJ2-7; D is uncertain. Trimming removed 1 base from V and 2 bases from J, with 18 bases in between. The CDR3 consists of 17 residues. Germline CDR1 PRHDT, CDR2 FYEKMQ (reference sequence).

On this clone itself: The same CDR3 can be traced to other DNA sequences in this sample. The J gene is TRBJ2-5, the V gene TRBV6-5; D is possibly TRBD2 (7 bases). The CDR3 has 15 amino acids. In germline, CDR1 is MNHEY, CDR2 SVGAGI. The V end was cut by 2 bases, the J end by 1 base, with 11 bases between. CDR3 amino acids: CASSYLGGLQETQYF. CDR3 nucleotides: TGTGCCAGCAGTTACCTCGGGGGGCTCCAAGAGACCCAGTACTTC.

The chain uses TRBV13 and TRBJ2-7; the match to TRBD2 covers 7 bases. The germline V gene has CDR1 PRHDT and CDR2 FYEKMQ (reference sequence). V trimming: 4 bases; J trimming: 5 bases; junction bases outside the gene matches: 5. The CDR3 loop spans 13 amino acids. CDR3 in amino acids: CASSSGRSHEQYF. The CDR3 coding sequence is TGTGCCAGCAGCTCCGGGAGGAGCCACGAGCAGTACTTC.

The chain employs TRBV13 and TRBJ2-7, with 14 bases that match TRBD2. V lost 3 bases, J lost 2 bases, and 6 bases stayed unmatched. Germline V gene lookup returns CDR1 PRHDT and CDR2 FYEKMQ (reference sequence). The CDR3 totals 17 residues. DNA for the CDR3: TGTGCCAGCAGCTTGGGACTAGCGGGAGTGTCTCCCTACGAGCAGTACTTC. Amino acids: CASSLGLAGVSPYEQYF.

The V and J genes are TRBV6-5 and TRBJ1-1; D uncertain. The CDR3 loop spans 14 amino acids. Germline lookup yields CDR1 MNHEY and CDR2 SVGAGI. V was trimmed by 4 bases and J by 0 bases, leaving 9 bases between them. CDR3 residues: CASSSEGLNTEAFF. DNA of the CDR3: TGTGCCAGCAGTTCCGAAGGATTGAACACTGAAGCTTTCTTT.

This clone was observed a few times. V gene TRBV27 combines with J gene TRBJ1-2, with D possibly TRBD1 on 6 matching bases. Germline-derived CDR1 and CDR2 are MNHEY and SMNVEV (reference sequence). V lost 10 bases and J 4 bases, leaving 10 bases between the germline ends. The CDR3 length is 11 residues. Here the CDR3 DNA reads TGTGCCACCCAGACAGGCTATGGCTACACCTTC. Encoded protein: CATQTGYGYTF.

On this clone: This sample includes further DNA sequences coding for the same CDR3. This chain uses TRBV5-1 with TRBJ1-1, with D possibly being TRBD1 (5 bases). CDR3 length: 14 residues. V dropped 2 bases and J dropped 2 bases, with 10 bases sitting between them. Germline V gives CDR1 SGHRS, CDR2 YFSETQ. The CDR3 spells CASSFRGANTEAFF. The CDR3 coding sequence is TGCGCCAGCAGCTTCAGAGGGGCCAACACTGAAGCTTTCTTT.

The chain employs TRBV4-3 and TRBJ1-1, with 9 bases lining up with TRBD1. V shed 3 bases and J 5 bases; nucleotides not matched to a gene: 13. The CDR3 is 17 amino acids. Germline loops: CDR1 LGHNA, CDR2 YSLEER. CDR3 region: CASSHELPGTGMTEAFF. CDR3 nucleotide sequence: TGCGCCAGCAGCCACGAGCTCCCCGGGACAGGGATGACTGAAGCTTTCTTT.

The chain has TRBV4-1 and TRBJ2-7; D remains ambiguous. The CDR3 runs 13 residues. The germline V and J ends were trimmed by 5 bases and 0 bases, with 8 bases remaining between them. CDR1 and CDR2 from the germline V gene are MGHRA and YSYEKL. CDR3 sequence (DNA): TGCGCCAGCAGCTCCAGCCCCTCCTACGAGCAGTACTTC. It specifies CASSSSPSYEQYF.

The rearrangement uses TRBV5-1 and TRBJ1-4; no firm D call. Trimming took off 3 bases at V and 6 bases at J, with 12 bases between the two ends. This CDR3 has 14 residues. CDR1 SGHRS and CDR2 YFSETQ come from the germline V gene. The CDR3 nucleotides read TGCGCCAGCAGCTGGAGCGGGGTGGATGAAAAACTGTTTTTT. Its translation is CASSWSGVDEKLFF. The full variable domain, in which reference TRBV5-1 and TRBJ1-4 provide the parts outside the CDR3, is KAGVTQTPRYLIKTRGQQVTLSCSPISGHRSVSWYQQTPGQGLQFLFEYFSETQRNKGNFPGRFSGRQFSNSRSEMNVSTLELGDSALYLCASSWSGVDEKLFFGSGTQLSVL.

The gene calls are TRBV13 and TRBJ2-1; a possible D gene is TRBD2 (5 bases). From germline, CDR1 is PRHDT and CDR2 FYEKMQ (reference sequence). The CDR3 runs to 13 residues. The V gene lost 3 bases and the J gene lost 8 bases, with 11 bases spanning the gap. CDR3 sequence reads: CASSFGTADEQFF. The CDR3 DNA sequence: TGTGCCAGCAGCTTTGGAACAGCGGATGAGCAGTTCTTC.

V usage is TRBV7-3 and J usage is TRBJ1-1; D not certain. The CDR3 length is 14 residues. Germline V gene data show CDR1 as SGHTA and CDR2 as FQGTGA. V lost 2 bases and J 0 bases, leaving 7 bases between the germline ends. The CDR3 is CASSLYVMNTEAFF. The CDR3 DNA reads TGTGCCAGCAGCTTATATGTTATGAACACTGAAGCTTTCTTT.

V and J are TRBV27 and TRBJ2-7; 12 bases match TRBD2. Germline V CDR1 and CDR2: MNHEY, SMNVEV (reference sequence). V gave up 4 bases and J gave up 4 bases; unmatched junction bases: 8. This CDR3 is 16 amino acids long. The CDR3 region is CASSSAGGLAGYEQYF. The CDR3 DNA reads TGTGCCAGCAGTTCAGCCGGGGGACTAGCGGGTTACGAGCAGTACTTC.

About this clone itself: Other nucleotide sequences from this sample produce the same CDR3. V gene TRBV5-1 combines with J gene TRBJ1-1; a possible D gene is TRBD1 (5 bases). V lost 5 bases to trimming and J lost 1 base, with 6 bases between them. Germline V gives CDR1 SGHRS, CDR2 YFSETQ. The CDR3 loop spans 12 amino acids. CDR3 nucleotides: TGCGCCAGCAGTGGGGGGAACACTGAAGCTTTCTTT. It is translated as CASSGGNTEAFF.

This chain uses TRBV27 with TRBJ1-1, with D hard to call. The germline gives CDR1 MNHEY, CDR2 SMNVEV (reference sequence). This CDR3 comprises 12 residues. V shed 6 bases and J shed 7 bases, with 12 bases lying between them. Here the CDR3 reads CASSLDGYEAFF. The CDR3 coding sequence is TGTGCCAGCAGCCTCGACGGATATGAAGCTTTCTTT.

The rearrangement uses TRBV28 and TRBJ2-5; D is undetermined. In germline, CDR1 is MDHEN, CDR2 SYDVKM. Trimming removed 4 bases from V and 2 bases from J, with 20 bases in between. This CDR3 is built from 17 residues. The CDR3 nucleotides are TGTGCCAGCAGTTCCCCCTACTGGGAACTCACTCAAGAGACCCAGTACTTC. Translation gives CASSSPYWELTQETQYF.

The chain combines TRBV27 with TRBJ2-7; 7 positions agree with TRBD2. The CDR3 length is 14 residues. V was clipped by 9 bases and J by 2 bases; unmatched bases: 10. CDR1 is MNHEY, CDR2 SMNVEV, per germline (reference sequence). The CDR3 loop reads CASQVAGRAYEQYF. For the CDR3, the DNA is TGTGCCAGTCAAGTAGCGGGCAGGGCCTACGAGCAGTACTTC.

The CDR3 protein is CASRSLAGGSADTQYF. The CDR3 nucleotides read TGTGCCAGCAGATCGTTAGCGGGAGGTAGCGCAGATACGCAGTATTTT. The chain has TRBV14 and TRBJ2-3; TRBD2 agrees at 10 bases. Germline-derived CDR1 and CDR2 are SGHDN and FVKESK. CDR3 length: 16 residues. With 6 bases clipped from V and 4 bases from J, the junction kept 10 bases outside the gene matches.

This chain links TRBV9 with TRBJ2-7; possible D gene TRBD2, 6 bases. Deletions cut 3 bases from V and 1 base from J, with 23 bases between. The CDR3 is 18 amino acids. Per germline, CDR1 SGDLS and CDR2 YYNGEE. CDR3 loop: CASSEQPTSAGLSYEQYF. The CDR3 coding sequence is TGTGCCAGCAGCGAACAACCGACATCCGCGGGACTTTCCTACGAGCAGTACTTC.

CDR3 in DNA: TGTGCCAGCAGCCCGCGGGGGCTGCATGAAAAACTGTTTTTT. Protein: CASSPRGLHEKLFF. This chain links TRBV6-1 with TRBJ1-4; D might be TRBD1 (6 bases). The germline V gene encodes CDR1 MNHNS and CDR2 SASEGT. V lost 6 bases and J 6 bases, leaving 14 bases between the germline ends. The CDR3 spans 14 residues.

V gene TRBV14 combines with J gene TRBJ2-7, with TRBD2 matching 9 bases. The CDR3 extends over 19 amino acids. The germline CDR1 and CDR2 sequences are SGHDN and FVKESK. The trim removed 3 bases at V and 1 base at J, leaving 16 bases unmatched. The CDR3 sequence: CASSHKATEAGLASYEQYF. The CDR3 DNA follows: TGTGCCAGCAGCCATAAGGCGACGGAAGCGGGACTAGCATCCTACGAGCAGTACTTC. Variable domain in full (rest from reference TRBV14 and TRBJ2-7): EAGVTQFPSHSVIEKGQTVTLRCDPISGHDNLYWYRRVMGKEIKFLLHFVKESKQDESGMPNNRFLAERTGGTYSTLKVQPAELEDSGVYFCASSHKATEAGLASYEQYFGPGTRLTVT.